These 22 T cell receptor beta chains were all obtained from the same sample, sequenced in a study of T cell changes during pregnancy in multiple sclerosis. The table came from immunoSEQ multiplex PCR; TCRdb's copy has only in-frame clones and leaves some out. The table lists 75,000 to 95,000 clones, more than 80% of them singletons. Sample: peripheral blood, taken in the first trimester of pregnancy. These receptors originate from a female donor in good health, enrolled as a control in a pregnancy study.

As DNA, the CDR3 is TGTGCCAGCAGCTTAATCGGCGACAGGGGCCTAGGGAATGAGCAGTTCTTC. This gives the protein CASSLIGDRGLGNEQFF. J is TRBJ2-1 and V is TRBV7-9, with 8 bases matching TRBD1. Trimming took 2 bases from V and 7 from J; bases not matched to a gene: 13. CDR3 length: 17 amino acids. CDR1 is SEHNR and CDR2 is FQNEAQ in the germline V gene (reference sequence).

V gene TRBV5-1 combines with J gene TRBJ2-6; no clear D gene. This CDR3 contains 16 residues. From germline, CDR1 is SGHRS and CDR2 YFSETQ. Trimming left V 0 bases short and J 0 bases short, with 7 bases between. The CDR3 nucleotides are TGCGCCAGCAGCTTGGATTCCGTCTCTGGGGCCAACGTCCTGACTTTC. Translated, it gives CASSLDSVSGANVLTF.

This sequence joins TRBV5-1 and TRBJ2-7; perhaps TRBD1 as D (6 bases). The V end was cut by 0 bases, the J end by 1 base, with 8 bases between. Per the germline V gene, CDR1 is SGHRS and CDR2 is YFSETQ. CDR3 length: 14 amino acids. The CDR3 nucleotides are TGCGCCAGCAGCTTGGACAGGGCATCCTACGAGCAGTACTTC. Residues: CASSLDRASYEQYF. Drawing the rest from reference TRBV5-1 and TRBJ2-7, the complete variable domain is KAGVTQTPRYLIKTRGQQVTLSCSPISGHRSVSWYQQTPGQGLQFLFEYFSETQRNKGNFPGRFSGRQFSNSRSEMNVSTLELGDSALYLCASSLDRASYEQYFGPGTRLTVT.

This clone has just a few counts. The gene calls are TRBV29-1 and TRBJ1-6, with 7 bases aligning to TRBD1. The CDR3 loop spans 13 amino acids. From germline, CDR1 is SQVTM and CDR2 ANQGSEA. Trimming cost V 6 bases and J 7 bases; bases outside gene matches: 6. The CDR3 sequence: CSVTTGSNSPLHF. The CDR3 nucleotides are TGCAGCGTGACGACAGGGTCGAATTCACCCCTCCACTTT.

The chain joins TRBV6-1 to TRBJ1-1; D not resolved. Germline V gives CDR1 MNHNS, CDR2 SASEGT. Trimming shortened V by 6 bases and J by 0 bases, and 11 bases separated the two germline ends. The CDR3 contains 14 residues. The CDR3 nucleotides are TGTGCCAGCAGGGTCGAGGCCTTGAACACTGAAGCTTTCTTT. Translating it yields CASRVEALNTEAFF.

Here the CDR3 reads CASSGTGVNNSPLHF. Here the CDR3 DNA reads TGTGCCAGCAGCGGGACAGGGGTGAATAATTCACCCCTCCACTTT. V is TRBV28 and J is TRBJ1-6; 10 bases match TRBD1. J gave up 5 bases and V 6 bases, and 4 bases lay outside the gene matches. This CDR3 contains 15 residues. The germline CDR1 and CDR2 sequences are MDHEN and SYDVKM.

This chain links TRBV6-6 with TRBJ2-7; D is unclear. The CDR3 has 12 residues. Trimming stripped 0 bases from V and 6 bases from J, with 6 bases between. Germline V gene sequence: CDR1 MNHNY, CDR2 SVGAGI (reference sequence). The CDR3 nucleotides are TGTGCCAGCAGTTACTCGACGGGCGAGCAGTACTTC. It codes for CASSYSTGEQYF.

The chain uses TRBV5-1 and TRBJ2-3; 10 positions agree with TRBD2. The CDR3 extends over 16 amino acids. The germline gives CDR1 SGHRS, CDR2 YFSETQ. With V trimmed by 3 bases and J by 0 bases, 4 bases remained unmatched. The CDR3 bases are TGCGCCAGCAGCTCTAGCGGGGGACCTAGCACAGATACGCAGTATTTT. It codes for CASSSSGGPSTDTQYF.

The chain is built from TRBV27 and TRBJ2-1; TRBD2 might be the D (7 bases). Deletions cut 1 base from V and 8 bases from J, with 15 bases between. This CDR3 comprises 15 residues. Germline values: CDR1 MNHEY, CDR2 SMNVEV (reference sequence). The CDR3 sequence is CASSLWGRESDEQFF. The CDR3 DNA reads TGTGCCAGCAGTTTATGGGGGCGGGAGAGTGATGAGCAGTTCTTC.

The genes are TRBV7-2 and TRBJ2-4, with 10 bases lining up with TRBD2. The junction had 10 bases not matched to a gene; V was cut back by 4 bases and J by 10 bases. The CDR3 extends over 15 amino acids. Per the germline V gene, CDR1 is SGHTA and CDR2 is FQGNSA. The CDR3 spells CASSSIAGGVGIQYF. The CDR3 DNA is TGTGCCAGCAGCTCAATAGCGGGAGGTGTCGGGATTCAGTACTTC.

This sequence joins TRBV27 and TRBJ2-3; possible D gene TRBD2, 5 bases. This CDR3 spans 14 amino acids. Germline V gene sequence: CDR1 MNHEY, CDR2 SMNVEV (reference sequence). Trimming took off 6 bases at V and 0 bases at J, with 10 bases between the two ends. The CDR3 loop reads CASSGGLSTDTQYF. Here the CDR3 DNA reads TGTGCCAGCAGCGGAGGCCTTAGCACAGATACGCAGTATTTT.

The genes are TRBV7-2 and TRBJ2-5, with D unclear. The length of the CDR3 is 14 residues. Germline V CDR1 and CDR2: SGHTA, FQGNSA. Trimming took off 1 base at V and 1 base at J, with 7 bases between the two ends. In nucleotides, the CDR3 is TGTGCCAGCAGCTTAGACGGTGGCCAAGAGACCCAGTACTTC. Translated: CASSLDGGQETQYF.

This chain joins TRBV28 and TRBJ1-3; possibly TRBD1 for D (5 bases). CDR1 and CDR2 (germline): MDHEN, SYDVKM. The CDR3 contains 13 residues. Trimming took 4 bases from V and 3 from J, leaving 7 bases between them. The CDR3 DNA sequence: TGTGCCAGCAGTTGGGGCGGTGGAAACACCATATATTTT. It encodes CASSWGGGNTIYF.

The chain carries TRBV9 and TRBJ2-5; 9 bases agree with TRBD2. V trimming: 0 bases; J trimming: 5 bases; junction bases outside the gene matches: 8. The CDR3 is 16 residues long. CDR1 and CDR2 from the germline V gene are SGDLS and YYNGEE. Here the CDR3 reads CASSVDSGSVVETQYF. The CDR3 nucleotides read TGTGCCAGCAGCGTAGATAGCGGGAGTGTGGTGGAGACCCAGTACTTC. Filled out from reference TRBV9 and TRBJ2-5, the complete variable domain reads DSGVTQTPKHLITATGQRVTLRCSPRSGDLSVYWYQQSLDQGLQFLIQYYNGEERAKGNILERFSAQQFPDLHSELNLSSLELGDSALYFCASSVDSGSVVETQYFGPGTRLLVL.

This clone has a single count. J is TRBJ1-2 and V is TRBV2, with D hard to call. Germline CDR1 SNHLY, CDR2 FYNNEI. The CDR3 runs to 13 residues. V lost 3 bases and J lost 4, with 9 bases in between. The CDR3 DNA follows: TGTGCCAGCAGTGACGACAACCCCTATGGCTACACCTTC. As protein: CASSDDNPYGYTF.

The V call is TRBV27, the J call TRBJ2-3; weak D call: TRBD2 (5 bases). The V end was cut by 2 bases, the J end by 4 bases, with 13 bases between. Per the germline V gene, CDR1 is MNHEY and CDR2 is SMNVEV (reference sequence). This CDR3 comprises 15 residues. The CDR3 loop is CASSLGPGSSDTQYF. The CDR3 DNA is TGTGCCAGCAGTTTAGGTCCGGGAAGTTCAGATACGCAGTATTTT.

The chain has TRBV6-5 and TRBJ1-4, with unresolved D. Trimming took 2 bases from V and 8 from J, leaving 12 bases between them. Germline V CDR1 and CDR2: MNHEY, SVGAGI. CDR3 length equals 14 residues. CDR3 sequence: CASSYEAAGEKLFF. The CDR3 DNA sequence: TGTGCCAGCAGTTACGAGGCGGCGGGGGAAAAACTGTTTTTT.

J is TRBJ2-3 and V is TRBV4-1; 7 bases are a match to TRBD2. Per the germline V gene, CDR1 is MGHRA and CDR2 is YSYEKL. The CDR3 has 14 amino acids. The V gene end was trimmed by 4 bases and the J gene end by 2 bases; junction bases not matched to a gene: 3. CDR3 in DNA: TGCGCCAGCAGCCTCGCGGGGGACACAGATACGCAGTATTTT. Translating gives CASSLAGDTDTQYF.

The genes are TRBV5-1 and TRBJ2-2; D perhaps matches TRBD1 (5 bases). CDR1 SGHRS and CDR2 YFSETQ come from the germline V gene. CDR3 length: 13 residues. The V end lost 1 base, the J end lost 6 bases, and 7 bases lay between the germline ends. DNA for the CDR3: TGCGCCAGCAGCTTGCAGGGCTCCGGGGAGCTGTTTTTT. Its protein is CASSLQGSGELFF.

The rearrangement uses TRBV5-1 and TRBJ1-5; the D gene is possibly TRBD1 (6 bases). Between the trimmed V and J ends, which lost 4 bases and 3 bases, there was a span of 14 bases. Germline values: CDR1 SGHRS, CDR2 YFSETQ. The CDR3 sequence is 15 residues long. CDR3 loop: CASSPQGPYNQPQHF. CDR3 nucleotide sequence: TGCGCCAGCAGCCCGCAGGGGCCCTACAATCAGCCCCAGCATTTT.

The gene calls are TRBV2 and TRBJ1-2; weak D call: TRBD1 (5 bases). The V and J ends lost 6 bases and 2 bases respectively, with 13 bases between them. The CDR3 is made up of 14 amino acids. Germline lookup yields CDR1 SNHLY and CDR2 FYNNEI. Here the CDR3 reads CASSVPTENYGYTF. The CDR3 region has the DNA TGTGCCAGCAGCGTTCCGACAGAGAACTATGGCTACACCTTC. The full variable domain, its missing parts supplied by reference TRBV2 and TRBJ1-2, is EPEVTQTPSHQVTQMGQEVILRCVPISNHLYFYWYRQILGQKVEFLVSFYNNEISEKSEIFDDQFSVERPDGSNFTLKIRSTKLEDSAMYFCASSVPTENYGYTFGSGTRLTVV.

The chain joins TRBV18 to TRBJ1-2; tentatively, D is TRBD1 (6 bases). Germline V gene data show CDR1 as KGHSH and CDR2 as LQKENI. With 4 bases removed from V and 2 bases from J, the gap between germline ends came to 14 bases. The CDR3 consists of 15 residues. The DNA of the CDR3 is TGTGCCAGCTCACGGCAGGACAGACCCAACTATGGCTACACCTTC. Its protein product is CASSRQDRPNYGYTF.